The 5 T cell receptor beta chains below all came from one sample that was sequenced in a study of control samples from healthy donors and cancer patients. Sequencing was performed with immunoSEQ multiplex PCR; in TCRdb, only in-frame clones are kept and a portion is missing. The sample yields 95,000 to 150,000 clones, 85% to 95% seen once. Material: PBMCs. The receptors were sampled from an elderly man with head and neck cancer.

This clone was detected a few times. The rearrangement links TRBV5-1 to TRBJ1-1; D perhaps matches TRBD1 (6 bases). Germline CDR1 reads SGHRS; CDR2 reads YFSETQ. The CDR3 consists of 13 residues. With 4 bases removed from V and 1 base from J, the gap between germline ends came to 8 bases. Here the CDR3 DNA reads TGCGCCAGCAGCCAGGACAGGAACACTGAAGCTTTCTTT. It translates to CASSQDRNTEAFF.

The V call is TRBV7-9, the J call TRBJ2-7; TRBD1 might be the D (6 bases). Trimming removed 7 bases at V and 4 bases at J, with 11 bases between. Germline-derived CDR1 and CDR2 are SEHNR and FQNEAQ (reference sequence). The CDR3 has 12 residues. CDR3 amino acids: CASTQGSYEQYF. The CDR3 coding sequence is TGTGCCAGCACACAGGGTAGTTACGAGCAGTACTTC.

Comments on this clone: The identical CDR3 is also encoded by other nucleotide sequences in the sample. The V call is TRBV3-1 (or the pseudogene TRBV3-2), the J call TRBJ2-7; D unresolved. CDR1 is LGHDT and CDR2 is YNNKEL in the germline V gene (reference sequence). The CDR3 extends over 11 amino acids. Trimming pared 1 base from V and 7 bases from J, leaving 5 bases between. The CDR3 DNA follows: TGTGCCAGCAGCCAAGGGGGTGAGCAGTACTTC. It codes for CASSQGGEQYF.

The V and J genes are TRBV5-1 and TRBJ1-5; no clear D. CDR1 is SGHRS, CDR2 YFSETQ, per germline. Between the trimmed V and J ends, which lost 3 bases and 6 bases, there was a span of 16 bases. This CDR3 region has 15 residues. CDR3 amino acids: CASSYSGGSGQPQHF. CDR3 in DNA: TGCGCCAGCAGCTACAGTGGAGGGAGCGGTCAGCCCCAGCATTTT.

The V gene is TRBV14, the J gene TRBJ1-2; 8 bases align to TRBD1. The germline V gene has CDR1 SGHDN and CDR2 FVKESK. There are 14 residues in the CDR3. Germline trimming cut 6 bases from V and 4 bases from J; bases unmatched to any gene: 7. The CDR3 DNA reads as TGTGCCAGCAGACTAACCGGGACAGGCTATGGCTACACCTTC. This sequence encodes CASRLTGTGYGYTF.